Reported below is one TCR beta chain. The data derive from a study of blood T cell repertoires in COVID-19. For the study at large: The analysed material was cDNA or gDNA that came from T cells, B-cell-depleted T cells, or PBMCs.

The repertoire was sequenced with immunoSEQ multiplex PCR; TCRdb's copy has only in-frame clones and lacks some. The sample lists roughly 160,000 clones, 88% seen once, with around 1.9% in the top ten. CDR1 is MNHEY, CDR2 SMNVEV, per germline (reference sequence). The V end was cut by 5 bases, the J end by 10 bases, with 18 bases between. This CDR3 spans 14 amino acids. J is TRBJ2-1 and V is TRBV27, with a weak D call TRBD1 (6 bases). Source material: peripheral blood. This receptor was taken from a man in his fifties or sixties who had recovered from COVID-19. The DNA for the CDR3 is TGTGCCAGCAGTCTAGGGGGAACAGGTGTCGAGCAGTTCTTC. Translated: CASSLGGTGVEQFF.